This T cell receptor beta chain was found in a study of cytomegalovirus exposure and HLA in healthy donors. This clone was counted between two and nine times. Its antigen is unknown. Per germline, CDR1 SGDLS and CDR2 YYNGEE. J lost 5 bases, V lost 0 bases, and 6 bases had no gene match. The CDR3 has 15 residues. The study's findings and limits: As a later analysis revealed, the rate of TCR association differed by HLA locus, with DRB1 most and HLA-C fewest. Later work found most CMV-associated TCR beta chains apparently HLA-restricted. The study dropped some indistinguishable V segments, TRBV6-2 and TRBV6-3 among them. Rare TCR sequences dominated, though some public TCRs recurred in many donors.

Both 60 Vbeta primers and 13 Jbeta primers went into the PCR. Profiling relied on immunoSEQ multiplex PCR, and the TCRdb table lists in-frame clones only, not all of them. The data show 120,000 to 150,000 clones, 60% to 80% seen once. The chain carries TRBV9 and TRBJ2-3; 7 nucleotides agree with TRBD2. Sequences were obtained from PBMCs. This TCR derives from a woman between 40 and 50 years old in good health and CMV-seropositive. In DNA form, the CDR3 reads TGTGCCAGCAGCGTAGAACCAGCGGGGATAGATACGCAGTATTTT. It yields the protein CASSVEPAGIDTQYF.